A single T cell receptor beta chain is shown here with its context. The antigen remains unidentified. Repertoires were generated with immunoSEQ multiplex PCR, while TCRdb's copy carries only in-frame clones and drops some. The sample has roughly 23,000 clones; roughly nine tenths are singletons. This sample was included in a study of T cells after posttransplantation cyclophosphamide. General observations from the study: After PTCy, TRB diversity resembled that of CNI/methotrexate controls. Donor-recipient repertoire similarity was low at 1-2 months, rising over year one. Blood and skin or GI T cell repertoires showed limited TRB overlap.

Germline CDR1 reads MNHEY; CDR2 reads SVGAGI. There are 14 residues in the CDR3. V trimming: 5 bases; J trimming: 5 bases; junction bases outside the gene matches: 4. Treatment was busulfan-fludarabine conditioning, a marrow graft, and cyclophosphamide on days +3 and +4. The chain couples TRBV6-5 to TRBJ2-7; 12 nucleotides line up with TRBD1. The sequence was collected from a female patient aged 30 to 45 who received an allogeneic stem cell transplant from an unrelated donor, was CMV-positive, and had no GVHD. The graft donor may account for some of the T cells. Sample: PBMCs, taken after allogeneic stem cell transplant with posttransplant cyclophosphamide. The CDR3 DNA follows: TGTGCCAGCAGTCGGGGACAGGGGGCTGACGAGCAGTACTTC. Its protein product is CASSRGQGADEQYF.